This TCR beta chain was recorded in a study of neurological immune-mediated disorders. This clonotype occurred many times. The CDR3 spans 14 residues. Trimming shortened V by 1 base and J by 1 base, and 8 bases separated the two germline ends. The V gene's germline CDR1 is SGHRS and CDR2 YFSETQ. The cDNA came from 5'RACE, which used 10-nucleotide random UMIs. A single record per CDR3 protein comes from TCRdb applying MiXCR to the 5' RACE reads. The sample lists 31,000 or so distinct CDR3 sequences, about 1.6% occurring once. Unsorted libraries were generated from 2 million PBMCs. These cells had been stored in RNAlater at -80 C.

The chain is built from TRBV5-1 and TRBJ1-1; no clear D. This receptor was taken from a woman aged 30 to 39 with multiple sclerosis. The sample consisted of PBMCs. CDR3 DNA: TGCGCCAGCAGCTTGTGGGTGGGGAACACTGAAGCTTTCTTT. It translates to CASSLWVGNTEAFF.